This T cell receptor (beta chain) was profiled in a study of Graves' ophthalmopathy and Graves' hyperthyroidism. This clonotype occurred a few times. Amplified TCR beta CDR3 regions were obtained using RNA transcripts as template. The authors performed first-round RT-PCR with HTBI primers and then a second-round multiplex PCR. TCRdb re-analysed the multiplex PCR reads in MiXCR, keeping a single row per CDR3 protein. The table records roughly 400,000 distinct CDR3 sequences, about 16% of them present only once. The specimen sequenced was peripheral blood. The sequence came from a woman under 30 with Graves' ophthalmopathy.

The CDR3 is CASSLWGNWPLHF. The CDR3 bases are TGTGCCAGCAGTTTATGGGGGAATTGGCCCCTCCACTTT. V and J are TRBV28 and TRBJ1-6; no clear D. Trimming removed 0 bases from V and 13 bases from J, with 10 bases in between. The V gene's germline CDR1 is MDHEN and CDR2 SYDVKM. The CDR3 loop spans 13 amino acids.